This TCR beta chain comes out of a study of beta chain features in type 1 diabetes (dated by TCRdb to the late 2010s). The study in broad terms: Mean age, gender distribution, total cell number and subset yield did not differ between patients and healthy donors. Across all samples, around 99 million sorted cells were examined, and cell number per subset correlated strongly with RNA yield. In the study, recently diagnosed type 1 diabetes patients and matched healthy donors were compared on the TCRB repertoires of their sorted circulating CD4+ T cell subsets. Whereas all 30 or so donors provided naive and central memory subsets, regulatory and stem cell-like memory subsets were isolated from just 8 patients and about eight healthy donors. General conclusions and limits of the study: Type 1 diabetes patients showed a moderate but significant shortening of TCRB CDR3 length in all four CD4+ subsets. The naive, central memory and regulatory TCRB repertoires appeared to resemble one another more closely among patients than among healthy donors. PCR might favor shorter templates, but patient and control samples were amplified and corrected together, so any skew would affect both groups equally. At VDJ recombination sites, patients with type 1 diabetes made fewer insertions and deleted more nucleotides, a pattern implying thymic rearrangement abnormalities. Because cDNA was sequenced instead of genomic DNA, highly expressing activated cells could be over-represented, though the groups showed no difference in activation or CD3 levels. HLA sub-analyses involved small numbers of individuals, so any influence of HLA type on TCRB rearrangement remained unresolved.

From each donor, a single peripheral blood sample of approximately 0.11 L on average was drawn into heparinised tubes. Naive, central memory, regulatory and stem cell-like memory CD4+ T cells were sorted on a BD FACSAria II using a panel including CD45RO, CCR7, CD25, CD127, CD95 and CD27. A purity above 95% was achieved for all sorted populations. PBMCs were isolated immediately by Lymphoprep density gradient centrifugation and stained directly without culture. Samples were stained and sorted in pairs, with one healthy donor and one patient per experiment, so that batch effects were minimized. Details on this clone: The specificity of this receptor is unknown. Base qualities are missing; no much larger clone stands one base away.

From cysteine to phenylalanine, the CDR3 is 15 amino acids long. Of all the DNA, just the CDR3 is kept, 45 bases in frame from base 1. As encoded in the germline V gene, CDR1 is LGHNT while CDR2 is FRNRAP. V has 6 bases trimmed and J has 7 bases trimmed; junction bases matching no gene number 11. The entire amount of isolated RNA was reverse transcribed using the High Capacity cDNA Reverse Transcription Kit, so the sequenced TCRB transcripts were expressed ones. Naive, central memory and regulatory T cell samples underwent deep immunoSEQ sequencing, averaging about 3.3 million total reads per sample. After sorted cells were lysed in RLT buffer, RNA was extracted with DNase-treated RNeasy Micro or Mini kits, with the choice depending on cell number. Each cell subset was processed on its own to prevent cross-contamination, while patient and healthy donor samples were processed together. TCRB sequences were amplified from cDNA with the immunoSEQ multiplex PCR, producing 87-bp fragments spanning the CDR3 region. Sequencing of the amplicons was done on the Illumina HiSeq platform. Concerning the study's data processing: Synthetic template baselines were used to correct PCR bias computationally, reads within Hamming distance 2 were collapsed, and singletons that could not be merged were discarded. By aligning reads against IMGT, V, D and J genes, CDR3 length, and insertions or deletions at six rearrangement sites were assigned. Within each subset, clonotype counts were normalized to sorted cell number, after which true diversity and Gini coefficients were computed with the tcR R package. The overlap coefficient, calculated on TCRB nucleotide sequences, was used to quantify repertoire sharing. As a proxy for the pre-selection repertoire, out-of-frame TCRB sequences from naive cells were analyzed. TCRdb took over this immuneACCESS table, retaining in-frame rearrangements with V and J assigned. Such tables are incomplete; in checked studies, under half of the missing clones stem from an unresolved V gene, and the remainder is unexplained. That table furnishes V, J and clone size, whereas the DNA furnished D and trimming. The sample table contains about 640,000 clones; only one count was recorded for around an eighth of them. Around 0.12% of the sample goes to the ten largest clones.

The sequence is built from TRBV12-5 and TRBJ2-3; TRBD1 fits 9 bases in the junction. This clonotype was obtained from a man younger than 40 with type 1 diabetes. The specimen was naive CD4+ T cells from blood. Reading the label with the study, this specimen's cell subset or site is: true naive CD4+ T cells. Read as DNA, the sequence is TGTGCTAGTGGGACGGGACAGGGCGACTCCAATACGCAGTATTTT. Its protein is CASGTGQGDSNTQYF.